These 15 T cell receptor beta chains originate from one sample sequenced in a study of blood T cell repertoires in COVID-19. The protocol was immunoSEQ multiplex PCR, while the TCRdb copy is restricted to in-frame clones and leaves out a portion. The table shows about 440,000 clones, with 70% to 90% occurring only once. Sequences were obtained from peripheral blood. All receptors come from a woman between 50 and 59 years old with COVID-19, enrolled during active disease.

This chain links TRBV9 with TRBJ2-3, with TRBD2 matching over 10 bases. Germline-derived CDR1 and CDR2 are SGDLS and YYNGEE. With V trimmed by 3 bases and J by 2 bases, 6 bases remained unmatched. The CDR3 has 16 amino acids. CDR3 amino acids: CASSARTSGATDTQYF. The CDR3 DNA reads TGTGCCAGCAGCGCCCGAACTAGCGGGGCCACAGATACGCAGTATTTT.

The chain employs TRBV2 and TRBJ1-3; D unclear. CDR3 length equals 13 residues. Germline assignment: CDR1 SNHLY and CDR2 FYNNEI. V was cut by 11 bases and J by 4 bases, with 15 bases left in between. The CDR3 spells CALAALEGNTIYF. The CDR3 nucleotides are TGTGCCCTAGCAGCCCTCGAAGGAAACACCATATATTTT.

This clone was seen a few times. The chain employs TRBV20-1 and TRBJ2-2; 11 bases fit TRBD2. From germline, CDR1 is DFQATT and CDR2 SNEGSKA (reference sequence). After removal of 3 bases from V and 5 bases from J, the junction contained 2 bases not matched to a gene. The CDR3 extends over 14 amino acids. Here the CDR3 DNA reads TGCAGTGCTAGTAGGACTAGCGGGACCGGGGAGCTGTTTTTT. Translation gives CSASRTSGTGELFF.

On this clone itself: Other nucleotide sequences from this sample produce the same CDR3. This chain connects TRBV2 to TRBJ2-3, with TRBD2 identical over 8 bases. The ends lost 8 bases at V and 3 bases at J; junction bases unmatched: 4. The CDR3 runs 13 residues. Germline lookup yields CDR1 SNHLY and CDR2 FYNNEI. This CDR3 is CASRGGRTDTQYF. In DNA form, the CDR3 reads TGTGCCAGCCGGGGGGGGAGGACAGATACGCAGTATTTT. Full variable domain (rest looked up from reference TRBV2 and TRBJ2-3): EPEVTQTPSHQVTQMGQEVILRCVPISNHLYFYWYRQILGQKVEFLVSFYNNEISEKSEIFDDQFSVERPDGSNFTLKIRSTKLEDSAMYFCASRGGRTDTQYFGPGTRLTVL.

The CDR3 reads CATSGMGQGTTFF. In nucleotides, the CDR3 is TGTGCCACCAGCGGGATGGGACAGGGGACAACTTTCTTT. V is TRBV15 and J is TRBJ1-1; 10 bases are shared with TRBD1. Germline values: CDR1 LNHNV, CDR2 YYDKDF (reference sequence). This CDR3 region has 13 residues. V lost 5 bases and J lost 12; bases outside the gene matches: 9.

The J gene is TRBJ1-1, the V gene TRBV19; D gene unclear. The CDR3 sequence is 14 residues long. CDR1 and CDR2 (germline): LNHDA, SQIVND (reference sequence). The V end lost 2 bases, the J end lost 4 bases, and 11 bases lay between the germline ends. The CDR3 loop is CASSINDMGTEAFF. CDR3 bases: TGTGCCAGTAGTATAAACGACATGGGCACTGAAGCTTTCTTT.

This clone appeared once. The chain couples TRBV5-1 to TRBJ2-6; D gene unclear. The V and J ends lost 3 bases and 2 bases respectively, with 15 bases between them. This CDR3 region has 17 residues. Germline V CDR1 and CDR2: SGHRS, YFSETQ. CDR3 in amino acids: CASSSIPAVAGANVLTF. CDR3 sequence (DNA): TGCGCCAGCAGCTCAATCCCGGCGGTGGCTGGGGCCAACGTCCTGACTTTC.

V usage is TRBV13 and J usage is TRBJ2-5; D might be TRBD2 (5 bases). Germline assignment: CDR1 PRHDT and CDR2 FYEKMQ (reference sequence). The CDR3 runs 13 residues. Trimming took off 0 bases at V and 5 bases at J, with 7 bases between the two ends. The CDR3 is CASSLGRRETQYF. In DNA form, the CDR3 reads TGTGCCAGCAGCTTAGGCAGGAGGGAGACCCAGTACTTC.

V and J are TRBV18 and TRBJ1-5, with 9 nucleotides matching TRBD1. The germline gives CDR1 KGHSH, CDR2 LQKENI. J gave up 6 bases and V 4 bases, and 4 bases lay outside the gene matches. CDR3 length equals 14 residues. The DNA for the CDR3 is TGTGCCAGCTCACTCGGACAGGGGAGTCAGCCCCAGCATTTT. This translates into CASSLGQGSQPQHF.

This chain joins TRBV18 and TRBJ1-6; maybe TRBD1 (6 bases). This CDR3 is 15 amino acids long. In germline, CDR1 is KGHSH, CDR2 LQKENI. The V gene lost 5 bases and the J gene lost 10 bases, with 18 bases spanning the gap. CDR3 sequence reads: CASSAANGRGSPLHF. The CDR3 nucleotides read TGTGCCAGCTCAGCTGCAAATGGAAGGGGGTCACCCCTCCACTTT. Full variable domain (rest looked up from reference TRBV18 and TRBJ1-6): NAGVMQNPRHLVRRRGQEARLRCSPMKGHSHVYWYRQLPEEGLKFMVYLQKENIIDESGMPKERFSAEFPKEGPSILRIQQVVRGDSAAYFCASSAANGRGSPLHFGNGTRLTVT.

This chain joins TRBV2 and TRBJ2-1, with 8 bases fitting TRBD1. Unmatched junction bases numbered 7, after V lost 5 bases and J lost 7 bases. Germline assignment: CDR1 SNHLY and CDR2 FYNNEI. The CDR3 consists of 14 residues. The CDR3 loop is CASSPGTGWNEQFF. CDR3 nucleotide sequence: TGTGCCAGCAGTCCGGGGACAGGATGGAATGAGCAGTTCTTC.

This clone has more than one count but fewer than ten. This chain links TRBV2 with TRBJ1-6; D possibly corresponds to TRBD1 (6 bases). The germline gives CDR1 SNHLY, CDR2 FYNNEI. The CDR3 runs 12 residues. Trimming took off 8 bases at V and 10 bases at J, with 12 bases between the two ends. The CDR3 bases are TGTGCCAGCGCACAGGGATCCTCACCCCTCCACTTT. It specifies CASAQGSSPLHF.

The CDR3 sequence: CASSPASGGLYEQYF. CDR3 DNA: TGTGCCAGCAGTCCCGCCAGCGGGGGCCTCTACGAGCAGTACTTC. The J gene is TRBJ2-7, the V gene TRBV6-5; 8 bases map to TRBD2. CDR1 is MNHEY and CDR2 is SVGAGI in the germline V gene. The CDR3 is made up of 15 amino acids. J was trimmed by 3 bases and V by 5 bases; bases with no gene match: 9.

The table lists this clone with a few counts. Other DNA variants within this sample encode the same CDR3. The chain has TRBV20-1 and TRBJ1-1; possible D gene TRBD1, 6 bases. The CDR3 has 11 residues. Trimming removed 5 bases at V and 5 bases at J, with 9 bases between. CDR1 and CDR2 (germline): DFQATT, SNEGSKA (reference sequence). The CDR3 sequence is CSAGRGTEAFF. The CDR3 DNA sequence: TGCAGTGCTGGTAGGGGGACTGAAGCTTTCTTT.

The rearrangement links TRBV28 to TRBJ1-5; 7 nucleotides match TRBD1. Germline loops: CDR1 MDHEN, CDR2 SYDVKM. The V gene end was trimmed by 5 bases and the J gene end by 5 bases; junction bases not matched to a gene: 9. This CDR3 has 15 residues. Here the CDR3 DNA reads TGTGCCAGCAGTGTTTTGAAAACAGGGGATCAGCCCCAGCATTTT. Its protein is CASSVLKTGDQPQHF.